The present T cell receptor beta chain was sequenced within a study of T cells after somatic rescue of genetic block. The data were produced by immunoSEQ multiplex PCR, yet TCRdb's version contains in-frame clones alone and is incomplete. The sample includes 50,000 to 60,000 clones, roughly 96% of them seen just once. The clonotype comes from a child younger than two. The specimen was peripheral blood mononuclear cells (PBMCs).

CDR3 in DNA: TGTGCCAGCAGCTTAGGCGGGTCCCTTCAGCCCCAGCATTTT. Translation: CASSLGGSLQPQHF. This sequence joins TRBV5-6 and TRBJ1-5; D is uncertain. V lost 2 bases and J 6 bases, leaving 12 bases between the germline ends. The CDR3 spans 14 residues. Germline CDR1 SGHDT, CDR2 YYEEEE.